The TCR beta chain described here comes from a study of blood T cell repertoires in COVID-19. Across the whole study: Acute-phase and convalescent COVID-19 samples originated in the United States, Italy and Spain. Sources were T cells, B-cell-depleted T cells, or PBMCs; the material itself was cDNA or gDNA.

The V gene end was trimmed by 4 bases and the J gene end by 3 bases; junction bases not matched to a gene: 3. The CDR3 extends over 15 amino acids. Germline CDR1 LNHDA, CDR2 SQIVND (reference sequence). As originally analysed: Nucleated cell counts were estimated from reference gene primer amplification. Some clones are missing from TCRdb's copy, which holds only in-frame ones; the method was immunoSEQ multiplex PCR. V and J calls and clone size are copied from that table; D and trimming were computed from the DNA. The sample lists 80,000 to 100,000 clones, 70% to 90% occurring once. The chain joins TRBV19 to TRBJ2-1; 10 bases agree with TRBD2. This TCR was sampled from a man between 65 and 85 years old with acute or convalescent COVID-19. The sequencing input was peripheral blood. The CDR3 sequence is CASSTVAGGYNEQFF. In DNA, the CDR3 is TGTGCCAGTAGTACCGTAGCGGGGGGCTACAATGAGCAGTTCTTC.